A selection of T cell receptor beta chains follows, all from one sample in a study of T cells after yellow fever vaccination. TCRdb re-derived calls from the 5' RACE reads in MiXCR, one entry per CDR3 protein. The sample contains 200,000 to 300,000 distinct CDR3 sequences, 10% to 15% of which appear only once. The sequencing here drew on CD4+ T cells sorted from PBMCs, taken 45 days after the yellow fever booster vaccination. All receptors come from a man aged 25-40 years who received the YFV17D yellow fever vaccine. Both conserved end residues are part of each CDR3. Each record gives: J gene, D gene, clone size, V gene, CDR3 DNA, CDR3 protein. D genes are given only for firm matches. Rows give clone size only sometimes, using once, few, many, or a class for an expanded clone.

J gene: TRBJ1-1
D gene: NA
clone size: NA
V gene: TRBV19
CDR3 DNA: TGTGCCAGTCTACGGCGGGGGATGAACACTGAAGCTTTCTTT
CDR3 protein: CASLRRGMNTEAFF

J gene: TRBJ2-1
D gene: TRBD2
clone size: few
V gene: TRBV10-3
CDR3 DNA: TGTGCCATCAGTGAATTTCTAGCGGGAGCCTACAATGAGCAGTTCTTC
CDR3 protein: CAISEFLAGAYNEQFF

J gene: TRBJ2-5
D gene: NA
clone size: few
V gene: TRBV14
CDR3 DNA: TGTGCCAGCAGCCAGGAAAGGGCCCTCCACGAGACCCAGTACTTC
CDR3 protein: CASSQERALHETQYF

J gene: TRBJ2-2
D gene: NA
clone size: few
V gene: TRBV7-9
CDR3 DNA: TGTGCCAGCAGGCCCAGGACGGGAGATTCAACCGGGGAGCTGTTTTTT
CDR3 protein: CASRPRTGDSTGELFF

J gene: TRBJ2-3
D gene: NA
clone size: few
V gene: TRBV11-2
CDR3 DNA: TGTGCCAGCAGCTTAAGGAACATTCAGGATACGCAGTATTTT
CDR3 protein: CASSLRNIQDTQYF

J gene: TRBJ2-1
D gene: NA
clone size: few
V gene: TRBV5-1
CDR3 DNA: TGCGCCAGCAGCCCCGGAGGGGTCAATGAGCAGTTCTTC
CDR3 protein: CASSPGGVNEQFF

J gene: TRBJ2-1
D gene: NA
clone size: many
V gene: TRBV29-1
CDR3 DNA: TGCAGCGTTGAACGGACCGGCGGGAAACGACAGTTCTTC
CDR3 protein: CSVERTGGKRQFF

J gene: TRBJ2-6
D gene: NA
clone size: NA
V gene: TRBV10-3
CDR3 DNA: TGTGCCATCAGTGAGAGTTCCAACGTCCTGACTTTC
CDR3 protein: CAISESSNVLTF

J gene: TRBJ1-5
D gene: NA
clone size: NA
V gene: TRBV7-2
CDR3 DNA: TGTGCCAGCAGCTTAATTAGGGGCCCTAATCAGCCCCAGCATTTT
CDR3 protein: CASSLIRGPNQPQHF

J gene: TRBJ1-1
D gene: NA
clone size: NA
V gene: TRBV5-1
CDR3 DNA: TGCGCCAGCACCCGCGCAGGGAGAGTAGGGAACACTGAAGCTTTCTTT
CDR3 protein: CASTRAGRVGNTEAFF

J gene: TRBJ2-7
D gene: TRBD1
clone size: few
V gene: TRBV20-1
CDR3 DNA: TGCAGTTCGGACAGGGGCGGCTTC
CDR3 protein: CSSDRGGF

J gene: TRBJ2-3
D gene: TRBD1
clone size: NA
V gene: TRBV7-2
CDR3 DNA: TGTGCCAGCAGCAGCGGGACAGGGTTCGCAGATACGCAGTATTTT
CDR3 protein: CASSSGTGFADTQYF

J gene: TRBJ2-3
D gene: NA
clone size: few
V gene: TRBV20-1
CDR3 DNA: TGCAGTGCCCCAGGCCTCGGGGCGGGTACGCAGTATTTT
CDR3 protein: CSAPGLGAGTQYF

J gene: TRBJ2-1
D gene: TRBD2
clone size: few
V gene: TRBV20-1
CDR3 DNA: TGCAGTGCGAGACCTGAGACTAGCCTGAATGAGCAGTTCTTC
CDR3 protein: CSARPETSLNEQFF

J gene: TRBJ2-1
D gene: TRBD2
clone size: few
V gene: TRBV15
CDR3 DNA: TGTGCCACCAGCGGGAGTTGGGATAGCGGGGTCATAGCGGATGAGCAGTTCTTC
CDR3 protein: CATSGSWDSGVIADEQFF

J gene: TRBJ2-1
D gene: NA
clone size: NA
V gene: TRBV5-6
CDR3 DNA: TGTGCCAGCAGCTTGGGGTCCCCCCAGTTCTTC
CDR3 protein: CASSLGSPQFF

J gene: TRBJ2-5
D gene: TRBD1
clone size: NA
V gene: TRBV7-7
CDR3 DNA: TGTGCTAGCAGCCGTGGACAGGGCGTACAAGAGACCCAGTACTTC
CDR3 protein: CASSRGQGVQETQYF

J gene: TRBJ2-3
D gene: TRBD2
clone size: NA
V gene: TRBV25-1
CDR3 DNA: TGTGCCAGCAGTGAATTGGCTAGCGGAAACACAGATACGCAGTATTTT
CDR3 protein: CASSELASGNTDTQYF

J gene: TRBJ2-2
D gene: TRBD2
clone size: few
V gene: TRBV7-2
CDR3 DNA: TGTGCCAGCAGCTGGGGACTAGCGGGATCCGGGGAGCTGTTTTTT
CDR3 protein: CASSWGLAGSGELFF

J gene: TRBJ2-1
D gene: NA
clone size: NA
V gene: TRBV4-3
CDR3 DNA: TGCGCCAGCAGCCAAGGAGTTTTTCGCTCCTACAATGAGCAGTTCTTC
CDR3 protein: CASSQGVFRSYNEQFF

J gene: TRBJ2-1
D gene: NA
clone size: many
V gene: TRBV5-1
CDR3 DNA: TGCGCCAGCAGCTTGGACAATGAGCAGTTCTTC
CDR3 protein: CASSLDNEQFF

J gene: TRBJ2-7
D gene: TRBD2
clone size: NA
V gene: TRBV7-2
CDR3 DNA: TGTGCCAGCAGCCAAACTCTAACACTAGCGGCATACGAGCAGTACTTC
CDR3 protein: CASSQTLTLAAYEQYF

J gene: TRBJ2-1
D gene: TRBD2
clone size: NA
V gene: TRBV20-1
CDR3 DNA: TGCAGTGCTAGGGTCTCCGGGACTAGCGGGAGCGGTGAGCAGTTCTTC
CDR3 protein: CSARVSGTSGSGEQFF

J gene: TRBJ1-1
D gene: NA
clone size: NA
V gene: TRBV5-6
CDR3 DNA: TGTGCCAGCAGCCAAGTTGGAGGGGGAAACACTGAAGCTTTCTTT
CDR3 protein: CASSQVGGGNTEAFF

J gene: TRBJ2-2
D gene: NA
clone size: few
V gene: TRBV6-2/TRBV6-3
CDR3 DNA: TGTGCCAGCAGTTACGGGACAGGGGAGCTGTTTTTT
CDR3 protein: CASSYGTGELFF

J gene: TRBJ2-7
D gene: NA
clone size: NA
V gene: TRBV9
CDR3 DNA: TGTGCCAGCAGCGTAGCAAAAGGGGGCTACGAGCAGTACTTC
CDR3 protein: CASSVAKGGYEQYF

J gene: TRBJ2-1
D gene: TRBD2
clone size: few
V gene: TRBV29-1
CDR3 DNA: TGCAGCGTTGGTAAGAGACTAGCGGTCCTGAGCTCCTACAATGAGCAGTTCTTC
CDR3 protein: CSVGKRLAVLSSYNEQFF

J gene: TRBJ2-3
D gene: NA
clone size: NA
V gene: TRBV21-1
CDR3 DNA: TGTGCCAGCATTAGACTAGCGGGAGTCGTAGATACGCAGTATTTT
CDR3 protein: CASIRLAGVVDTQYF

J gene: TRBJ2-2
D gene: TRBD1
clone size: NA
V gene: TRBV12-3/TRBV12-4
CDR3 DNA: TGTGCCAGCAGTACCACCGGGACAGGGGGCACCGGGGAGCTGTTTTTT
CDR3 protein: CASSTTGTGGTGELFF

J gene: TRBJ2-1
D gene: TRBD2
clone size: NA
V gene: TRBV5-1
CDR3 DNA: TGCGCCAGCAGTCGCGCGACTAGCGGGAGTGACTATGAGCAGTTCTTC
CDR3 protein: CASSRATSGSDYEQFF

J gene: TRBJ1-1
D gene: NA
clone size: many
V gene: TRBV20-1
CDR3 DNA: TGCAGTGCTAGAGTATTTGTGGGGGCTGAAGCTTTCTTT
CDR3 protein: CSARVFVGAEAFF

J gene: TRBJ2-2
D gene: NA
clone size: NA
V gene: TRBV5-1
CDR3 DNA: TGCGCCAGCAGCTTGGGGGAGACAGAGGCCGGGGAGCTGTTTTTT
CDR3 protein: CASSLGETEAGELFF

J gene: TRBJ1-4
D gene: NA
clone size: NA
V gene: TRBV29-1
CDR3 DNA: TGCAGCGTTGCGGACGGAAATGAAAAACTGTTTTTT
CDR3 protein: CSVADGNEKLFF

J gene: TRBJ2-7
D gene: TRBD1
clone size: NA
V gene: TRBV6-4
CDR3 DNA: TGTGCCAGCAGTCTCAGGGGGCCGGAGCCCTACGAGCAGTACTTC
CDR3 protein: CASSLRGPEPYEQYF

J gene: TRBJ2-1
D gene: TRBD1
clone size: few
V gene: TRBV7-8
CDR3 DNA: TGTGCCAGCAGTCCGACAGGGGGGCAGTATGAGCAGTTCTTC
CDR3 protein: CASSPTGGQYEQFF